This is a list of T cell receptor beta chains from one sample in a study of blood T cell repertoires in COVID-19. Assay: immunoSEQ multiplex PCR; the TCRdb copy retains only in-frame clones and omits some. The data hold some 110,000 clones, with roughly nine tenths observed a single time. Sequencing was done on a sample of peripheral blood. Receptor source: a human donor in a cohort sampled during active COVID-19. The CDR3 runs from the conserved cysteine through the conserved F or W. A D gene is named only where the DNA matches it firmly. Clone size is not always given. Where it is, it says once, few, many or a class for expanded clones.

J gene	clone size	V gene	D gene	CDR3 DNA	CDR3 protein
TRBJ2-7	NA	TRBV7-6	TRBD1	TGTGCCAGCAGCCGTAACCGGGACAGGTCCTCCTACGAGCAGTACTTC	CASSRNRDRSSYEQYF
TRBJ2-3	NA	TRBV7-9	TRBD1	TGTGCCAGCAGCACTTGGGGGGACAGGAGAACAGATACGCAGTATTTT	CASSTWGDRRTDTQYF
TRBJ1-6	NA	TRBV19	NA	TGTGCCAGTAGTACAACAATGGGGGCTTCACCCCTCCACTTT	CASSTTMGASPLHF
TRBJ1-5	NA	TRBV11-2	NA	TGTGCCAGCAGCCCCGGGGGCAATCAGCCCCAGCATTTT	CASSPGGNQPQHF
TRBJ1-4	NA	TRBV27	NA	TGTGCCAGCAGTTTCGGGGGTGCTCATGAAAAACTGTTTTTT	CASSFGGAHEKLFF
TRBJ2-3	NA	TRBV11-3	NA	TGTGCCAGCAGCCGAATCTGGGAGGTAGATACGCAGTATTTT	CASSRIWEVDTQYF
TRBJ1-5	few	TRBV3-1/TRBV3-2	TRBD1	TGTGCCAGCAGCCAAGGAGGGACAGGGATCAATCAGCCCCAGCATTTT	CASSQGGTGINQPQHF
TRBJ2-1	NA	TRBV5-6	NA	TGTGCCAGCAGGAGACGGGGCTCCTACAATGAGCAGTTCTTC	CASRRRGSYNEQFF
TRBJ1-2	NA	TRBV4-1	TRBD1	TGCGCCAGCAGCCAAGCAGGGACAGGGGAAGATGGCTACACCTTC	CASSQAGTGEDGYTF
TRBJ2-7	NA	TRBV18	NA	TGTGCCAGCTCACCGAGCAGGGACGAGCAGTACTTC	CASSPSRDEQYF
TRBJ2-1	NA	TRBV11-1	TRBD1	TGTGCCAGCCAACCGGGACAGGCGTACAATGAGCAGTTCTTC	CASQPGQAYNEQFF
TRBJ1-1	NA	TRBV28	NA	TGTGCCACCCTAAGGAACACTGAAGCTTTCTTT	CATLRNTEAFF
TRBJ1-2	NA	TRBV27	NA	TGTGCCAGCAGTTCATGGTCGAGTGGCTACACCTTC	CASSSWSSGYTF
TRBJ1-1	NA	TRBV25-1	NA	TGTGCCAGCAGTGAACCAGGGCGGTTACCCACTGAAGCTTTCTTT	CASSEPGRLPTEAFF
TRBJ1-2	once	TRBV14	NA	TGTGCCAGCGGGGGCGCGGTGGGCTACACCTTC	CASGGAVGYTF
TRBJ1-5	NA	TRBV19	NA	TGTGCCAGTAGTTATAATAGCAATCAGCCCCAGCATTTT	CASSYNSNQPQHF
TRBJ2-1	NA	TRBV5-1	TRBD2	TGCGCCAGCAGCCCGGGACTAGCGGGTCCTACGATCTCCTACAATGAGCAGTTCTTC	CASSPGLAGPTISYNEQFF
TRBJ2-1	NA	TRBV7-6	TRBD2	TGTGCCAGCAGCCTATCCAGACTAGCGGGAGTGGATGAGCAGTTCTTC	CASSLSRLAGVDEQFF
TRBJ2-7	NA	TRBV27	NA	TGTGCCAGCAGTTCATTCAGACACTACGAGCAGTACTTC	CASSSFRHYEQYF
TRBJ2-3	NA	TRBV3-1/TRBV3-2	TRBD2	TGTGCCAGCAGCCAAGATCCCCAGCGACTAGCGGACCGCGATACGCAGTATTTT	CASSQDPQRLADRDTQYF
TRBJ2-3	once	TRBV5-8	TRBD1	TGTGCCAGCAGCTTGGATGGGCAGGGGGCTGTGTATTTT	CASSLDGQGAVYF
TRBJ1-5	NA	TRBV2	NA	TGTGCCAGCAGTTGGGGGGGTAGCAATCAGCCCCAGCATTTT	CASSWGGSNQPQHF
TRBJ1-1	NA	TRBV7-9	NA	TGTGCCAGCAGCCAAAAGCGACAGGACACTGAAGCTTTCTTT	CASSQKRQDTEAFF
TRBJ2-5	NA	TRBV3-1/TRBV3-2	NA	TGTGCCAGCAGCCAAGCGGTCCAAGAGACCCAGTACTTC	CASSQAVQETQYF
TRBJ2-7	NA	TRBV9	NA	TGTGCCAGCAGTCCCCGATCAGGCGGGTACGTGTACGAGCAGTACTTC	CASSPRSGGYVYEQYF
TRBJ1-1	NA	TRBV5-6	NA	TGTGCCAGCAGCTTCGTAAGGGGAACAACTGAAGCTTTCTTT	CASSFVRGTTEAFF
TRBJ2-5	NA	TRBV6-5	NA	TGTGCCAGCAGCCCGTTACAGGGTCCCCAAGAGACCCAGTACTTC	CASSPLQGPQETQYF
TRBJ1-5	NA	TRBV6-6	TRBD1	TGTGCCAGCAGTTACTCACAGGGGAACAATCAGCCCCAGCATTTT	CASSYSQGNNQPQHF
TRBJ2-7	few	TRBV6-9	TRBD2	TGTGCCAGCCCTGCGGGAGTTCACGAGCAGTACTTC	CASPAGVHEQYF
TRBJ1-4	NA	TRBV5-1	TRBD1	TGCGCCAGCAGCTTGGGACAGGGGGCTGAAAAACTGTTTTTT	CASSLGQGAEKLFF
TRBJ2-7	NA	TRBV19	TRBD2	TGTGCCAGTAGTTCTCGGAGGAGCGGGAGCTCCTACGAGCAGTACTTC	CASSSRRSGSSYEQYF
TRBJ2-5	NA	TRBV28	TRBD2	TGTGCCAGCAGTTCCTCCGGGACTAGCGGGAGATGGGAGACCCAGTACTTC	CASSSSGTSGRWETQYF
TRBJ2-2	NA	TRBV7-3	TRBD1	TGTGCCAGCAGCTTAAGGGGTATTCGTACAGGGGAGACCGGGGAGCTGTTTTTT	CASSLRGIRTGETGELFF
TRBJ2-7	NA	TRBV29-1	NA	TGCAGCGTTGCGTTTGGCGGTACCTACGAGCAGTACTTC	CSVAFGGTYEQYF
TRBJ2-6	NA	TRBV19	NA	TGTGCCAGTACCACCTTGGGAGTCTCTGGGGCCAACGTCCTGACTTTC	CASTTLGVSGANVLTF
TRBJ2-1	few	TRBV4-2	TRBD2	TGTGCCAGCAGCCAAGATCCGGCGACTAGCGCTAACAATGAGCAGTTCTTC	CASSQDPATSANNEQFF
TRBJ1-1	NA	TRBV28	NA	TGTGCCAGCAGTCTTAGCAGCTCAGTGTACACTGAAGCTTTCTTT	CASSLSSSVYTEAFF
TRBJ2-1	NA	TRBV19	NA	TGTGCCAGTAGTAAGCAGGGTTTAATGGATGAGCAGTTCTTC	CASSKQGLMDEQFF
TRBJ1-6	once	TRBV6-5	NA	TGTGCCAGCAGTTACCTGGAGGTGGGTTCACCCCTCCACTTT	CASSYLEVGSPLHF
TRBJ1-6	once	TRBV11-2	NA	TGTGCCAGCAGCCAAGACAGGTATAATTCACCCCTCCACTTT	CASSQDRYNSPLHF
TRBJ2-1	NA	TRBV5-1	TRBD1	TGCGCCAGCAGTAGAGGGACAGGCTCCAATGAGCAGTTCTTC	CASSRGTGSNEQFF
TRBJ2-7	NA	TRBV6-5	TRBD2	TGTGCCAGCAGTTACAGTAGCGGGGGCTCCTACGAGCAGTACTTC	CASSYSSGGSYEQYF
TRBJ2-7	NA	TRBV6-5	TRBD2	TGTGCCAGCACCGCGGGGGGGACGCCCTACGAGCAGTACTTC	CASTAGGTPYEQYF
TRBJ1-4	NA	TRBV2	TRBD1	TGTGCCAGCAGCGTTGACAGGGCCGGTGGTGAAAAACTGTTTTTT	CASSVDRAGGEKLFF
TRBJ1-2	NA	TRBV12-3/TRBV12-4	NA	TGTGCCAGCAGCGGGGTTCGGTATGGCTACACCTTC	CASSGVRYGYTF
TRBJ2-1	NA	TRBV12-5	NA	TGTGCTAGTGCCCTAGTGGGGGGCTCCTACAATGAGCAGTTCTTC	CASALVGGSYNEQFF
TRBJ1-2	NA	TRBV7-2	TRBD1	TGTGCCAGCAGAACAGGGGGGTACTATGGCTACACCTTC	CASRTGGYYGYTF
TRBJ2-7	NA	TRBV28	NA	TGTGCCAGCACGTTGGGGCCTTGGGCAGGGACCTACGAGCAGTACTTC	CASTLGPWAGTYEQYF
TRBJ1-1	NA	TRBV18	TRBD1	TGTGCCAGCTCGACTGGACAGGGGGAGGCTTTCTTT	CASSTGQGEAFF
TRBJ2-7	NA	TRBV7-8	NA	TGTGCCAGCAGCCCTAATTCACCCTACGAGCAGTACTTC	CASSPNSPYEQYF
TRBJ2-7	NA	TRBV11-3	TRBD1	TGTGCCAGCAGCTCCCAGACAGGGGGCAGGGGCGAGCAGTACTTC	CASSSQTGGRGEQYF
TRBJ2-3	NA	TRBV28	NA	TGTGCCAGCAACCAGGGTTCCACAGATACGCAGTATTTT	CASNQGSTDTQYF